Following are 2 T cell receptor beta chains from one sample sequenced in a study of regulatory T cells in long-lasting Graves disease. To make TCR beta libraries, researchers used iRepertoire HTBI primers and Arm-PCR of CDR3 regions. A single record per CDR3 protein comes from TCRdb applying MiXCR to the multiplex PCR reads. The sample records around 250,000 distinct CDR3 sequences, around 18% being singletons. Time point of the sample: newly diagnosed GD, antithyroid drugs for less than 3 months. The TCR library was made from RNA that had been extracted from PBMCs in TRIzol. The same sample was also studied in work on T cells in Graves' hyperthyroidism and ophthalmopathy.

Specimen: peripheral blood mononuclear cells (PBMCs), collected at new diagnosis, from a patient treated with antithyroid drugs. The receptors here all came from a woman in her twenties or thirties with Graves disease.

This clonotype has ten or more counts. The chain uses TRBV20-1 and TRBJ2-7; 7 bases are a match to TRBD2. The V gene end was trimmed by 6 bases and the J gene end by 1 base; junction bases not matched to a gene: 6. CDR1 is DFQATT and CDR2 is SNEGSKA in the germline V gene (reference sequence). The CDR3 extends over 13 amino acids. The CDR3 bases are TGCAGTGCCAGCGACGGGGGGTCCTACGAGCAGTACTTC. It encodes CSASDGGSYEQYF.

About this clonotype itself: This sequence may be a read error, since a much larger clone differs from it by one base. The chain couples TRBV13 to TRBJ2-7, with a weak D call TRBD2 (5 bases). Germline V gene data show CDR1 as PRHDT and CDR2 as FYEKMQ (reference sequence). This CDR3 is built from 11 residues. The CDR3 DNA reads TGTGCCGGCAGCCTTACTAGCGAGCAGTACTTC. Amino acid sequence: CAGSLTSEQYF. Full variable domain (missing parts from reference TRBV13 and TRBJ2-7): AAGVIQSPRHLIKEKRETATLKCYPIPRHDTVYWYQQGPGQDPQFLISFYEKMQSDKGSIPDRFSAQQFSDYHSELNMSSLELGDSALYFCAGSLTSEQYFGPGTRLTVT.